The 9 T cell receptor beta chains below were found in one sample sequenced in a study of shared clonotypes between healthy human individuals. Here immunoSEQ multiplex PCR was the method, and the copy in TCRdb shows in-frame clones only, minus some. The sample consists of fewer than 650,000 clones, around three quarters of them appearing once. Input material: PBMCs. The receptors originated from a woman between 40 and 55 years old in good health. Some clones in this sample may be carry-over from other donors' samples.

For this clone: A far larger clone is a single base away, which makes a read error likely. Within the sample, other DNA sequences also encode this same CDR3. The chain has TRBV30 and TRBJ2-5; 7 bases map to TRBD2. The CDR3 sequence is 13 residues long. Germline V gene data show CDR1 as GTSNPN and CDR2 as SVGIG (reference sequence). CDR3 region: CAWSGTRGETQYF. The CDR3 DNA sequence: TGTGCTTGGAGCGGGACTCGAGGGGAGACCCAGTACTTC.

The chain links TRBV18 to TRBJ1-1; no definite D call. Germline values: CDR1 KGHSH, CDR2 LQKENI. The CDR3 consists of 13 residues. The ends were cut back, 6 bases at V and 4 bases at J, with 12 bases in the middle. The CDR3 DNA sequence: TGTGCCAGCTCGTTCGAAAGCCCCACTGAAGCTTTCTTT. Protein: CASSFESPTEAFF.

This clone has only a few counts. Distinct nucleotide sequences in the sample also encode this CDR3. V is TRBV7-3 and J is TRBJ2-6, with no clear D. Germline V CDR1 and CDR2: SGHTA, FQGTGA. V was trimmed by 3 bases and J by 0 bases, leaving 6 bases between them. The CDR3 loop spans 15 amino acids. The CDR3 spells CASSLVFSGANVLTF. CDR3 sequence (DNA): TGTGCCAGCAGCTTGGTATTCTCTGGGGCCAACGTCCTGACTTTC.

This chain links TRBV20-1 with TRBJ2-7; D gene unclear. The V end lost 3 bases, the J end lost 5 bases, and 8 bases lay between the germline ends. Per germline, CDR1 DFQATT and CDR2 SNEGSKA (reference sequence). CDR3 size: 11 residues. The CDR3: CSASEVDEQYF. The CDR3 nucleotides read TGCAGTGCTAGTGAGGTTGACGAGCAGTACTTC.

This clone ranks as medium-sized. The same CDR3 is also encoded by other DNA sequences in this sample. The J gene is TRBJ2-2, the V gene TRBV19; 11 nucleotides match TRBD1. The V and J ends lost 4 bases and 6 bases, in that order; junction bases with no gene match: 1. Per germline, CDR1 LNHDA and CDR2 SQIVND (reference sequence). The CDR3 is 14 amino acids. CDR3 coding DNA: TGTGCCAGTAGTACGGGACAGGGGGCCGGGGAGCTGTTTTTT. Residues: CASSTGQGAGELFF. The full variable domain, with the rest looked up from reference TRBV19 and TRBJ2-2, is DGGITQSPKYLFRKEGQNVTLSCEQNLNHDAMYWYRQDPGQGLRLIYYSQIVNDFQKGDIAEGYSVSREKKESFPLTVTSAQKNPTAFYLCASSTGQGAGELFFGEGSRLTVL.

The chain carries TRBV5-8 and TRBJ2-2, with 8 bases that match TRBD1. The CDR3 consists of 14 residues. The germline V gene has CDR1 SGHTS and CDR2 YDEGEE. The J segment lost 4 bases and the V segment lost 3 bases, leaving 2 bases of the junction unmatched. In DNA, the CDR3 is TGTGCCAGCAGCTCCAGGGGGCCCACCGGGGAGCTGTTTTTT. It is translated as CASSSRGPTGELFF.

V is TRBV9 and J is TRBJ2-3, with 13 positions matching TRBD2. Germline CDR1 is SGDLS and CDR2 is YYNGEE. This CDR3 has 16 amino acids. The V segment lost 4 bases and the J segment 10 bases; nucleotides outside the gene matches: 12. CDR3 in DNA: TGTGCCAGCAGCCCTCGACTAGCGGGGGGCGACGCGGCGCAGTATTTT. It translates to CASSPRLAGGDAAQYF.

CDR3 DNA: TGTGCCAGCTCACCGATGACAGAGAACACTGAAGCTTTCTTT. Translated: CASSPMTENTEAFF. The rearrangement uses TRBV18 and TRBJ1-1; D may be TRBD1 (5 bases). The CDR3 has 14 amino acids. Trimming cost V 3 bases and J 1 base, with 9 bases left between them. Germline values: CDR1 KGHSH, CDR2 LQKENI.

The J gene is TRBJ1-4, the V gene TRBV5-6; maybe TRBD1 (5 bases). Trimming shortened V by 4 bases and J by 13 bases, and 17 bases separated the two germline ends. This CDR3 is 13 amino acids long. CDR1 is SGHDT and CDR2 is YYEEEE in the germline V gene. The CDR3 is CASSPAFGGGLFF. CDR3 nucleotide sequence: TGTGCCAGCAGCCCTGCGTTTGGGGGAGGACTGTTTTTT.